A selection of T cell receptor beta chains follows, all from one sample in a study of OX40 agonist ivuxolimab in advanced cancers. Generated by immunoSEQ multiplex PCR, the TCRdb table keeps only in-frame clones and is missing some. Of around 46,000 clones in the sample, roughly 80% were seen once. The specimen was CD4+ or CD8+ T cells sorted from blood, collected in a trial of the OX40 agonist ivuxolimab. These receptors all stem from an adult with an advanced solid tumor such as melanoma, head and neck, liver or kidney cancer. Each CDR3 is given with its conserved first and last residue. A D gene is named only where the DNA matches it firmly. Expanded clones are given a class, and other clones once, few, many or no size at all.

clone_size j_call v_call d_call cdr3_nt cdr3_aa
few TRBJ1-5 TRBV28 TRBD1 TGTGCCAGCATCCCGACAGGGCCCTATGGTCAGCCCCAGCATTTT CASIPTGPYGQPQHF
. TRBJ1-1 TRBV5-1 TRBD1 TGCGCCAGCAGCTTATCAGGGGGGAACACTGAAGCTTTCTTT CASSLSGGNTEAFF
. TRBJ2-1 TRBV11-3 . TGTGCCAGCAGCTTAGGGGCGGTATGGGATGAGCAGTTCTTC CASSLGAVWDEQFF
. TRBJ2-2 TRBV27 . TGTGCCAGCTATCATAAAGTGGCTGGGACCGCCGGGGAGCTGTTTTTT CASYHKVAGTAGELFF
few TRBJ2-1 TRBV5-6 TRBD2 TGTGCCAGCAGCTCTTATAGCGGGAGCTTCCTCTCCAATGAGCAGTTCTTC CASSSYSGSFLSNEQFF
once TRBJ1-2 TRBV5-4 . TGTGCCAGCAGCTTGGTGTCCGGTAATGGCTACACCTTC CASSLVSGNGYTF
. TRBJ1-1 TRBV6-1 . TGTGCCAGCAGTTATGGACAGAACACTGAAGCTTTCTTT CASSYGQNTEAFF
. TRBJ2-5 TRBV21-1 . TGTGCCAGCAGCAACCGGGACAGCCAAGAGACCCAGTACTTC CASSNRDSQETQYF
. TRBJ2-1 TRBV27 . TGTGCCAGCAGTTCCCCGGGAGAGGTGGCAGGGACTTGGTTCTTC CASSSPGEVAGTWFF
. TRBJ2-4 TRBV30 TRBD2 TGTGCCTGGAGTCCAGCGGGAGGGAGCATTCAGTACTTC CAWSPAGGSIQYF
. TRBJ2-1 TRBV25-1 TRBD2 TGTGCCAGCAGTAATAGCGGGAGCTACAATGAGCAGTTCTTC CASSNSGSYNEQFF
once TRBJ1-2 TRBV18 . TGTGCCAGCTCACCTCCGAGGACAGTTTTAAACTATGGCTACACCTTC CASSPPRTVLNYGYTF
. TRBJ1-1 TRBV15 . TGTGCCACCAGCAGAGTGGCCGTACGTGGTTTAGGAGCTTTCTTT CATSRVAVRGLGAFF
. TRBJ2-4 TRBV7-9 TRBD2 TGTGCCAGCAGCTTAAAGGGACTAGCGGGAGGTATTCAGTACTTC CASSLKGLAGGIQYF
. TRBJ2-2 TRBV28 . TGTGCCAGCGGGTATGCCGGGAACACCGGGGAGCTGTTTTTT CASGYAGNTGELFF
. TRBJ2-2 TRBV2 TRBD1 TGTGCCAGCAAAGCCGGACAGGGGGGCACCGGGGAGCTGTTTTTT CASKAGQGGTGELFF
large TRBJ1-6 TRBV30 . TGTGCCTGGAGACCCCGGGGAGCGAGCTATAATTCACCCCTCCACTTT CAWRPRGASYNSPLHF
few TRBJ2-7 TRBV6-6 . TGTGCCAGCAGTTACTCGAGAGGATCCTACGAGCAGTACTTC CASSYSRGSYEQYF
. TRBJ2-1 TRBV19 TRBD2 TGTGCCAGTAGTGTCCCGGGACTAGGCTCCTACAATGAGCAGTTCTTC CASSVPGLGSYNEQFF
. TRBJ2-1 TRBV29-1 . TGCAGCGTTGAAGCGCGGCTCGGTGAGCAGTTCTTC CSVEARLGEQFF
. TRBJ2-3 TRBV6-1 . TGTGCCAGCAGTCGGACTGGCACAGATACGCAGTATTTT CASSRTGTDTQYF
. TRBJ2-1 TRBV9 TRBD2 TGTGCCAGCAGCGATACTAGCGGGAGAAGTTACAATGAGCAGTTCTTC CASSDTSGRSYNEQFF
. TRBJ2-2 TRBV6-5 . TGTGCCAGCAGTTTCTACCGGACCGGGGAGCTGTTTTTT CASSFYRTGELFF
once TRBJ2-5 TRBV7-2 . TGTGCCAGCAGCTCCCGGCTAGTCGGAGAGACCCAGTACTTC CASSSRLVGETQYF